The 15 T cell receptor beta chains given below trace back to one sample, sequenced in a study of T cells after yellow fever vaccination. A single record per CDR3 protein comes from TCRdb applying MiXCR to the 5' RACE reads. The sample consists of tens of thousands of distinct CDR3 sequences, less than 3.5% of them appearing once. This sample comprised PBMCs, either bulk or a sorted T-cell subset (CD4+, CD8+, memory, or dextramer-sorted; not recorded which), obtained around 45 days after the first yellow fever vaccination. These receptors originate from a man aged 18 to 35 who received the YFV17D yellow fever vaccine.

This clonotype was counted at least ten times. The CDR3 bases are TGTGCCAGCACCAAAAAAAGGGGGGACAGGGGTCATGGCTACACCTTC. It is translated as CASTKKRGDRGHGYTF. The V call is TRBV6-5, the J call TRBJ1-2; the match to TRBD1 covers 10 bases. CDR1 is MNHEY and CDR2 is SVGAGI in the germline V gene. CDR3 length equals 16 residues. After removal of 7 bases from V and 6 bases from J, the junction contained 14 bases not matched to a gene.

This clonotype has ten or more counts. The chain joins TRBV5-1 to TRBJ1-1; D call uncertain. V was trimmed by 0 bases and J by 0 bases, leaving 12 bases between them. The germline V gene has CDR1 SGHRS and CDR2 YFSETQ. This CDR3 comprises 16 residues. The CDR3 DNA follows: TGCGCCAGCAGCTTGGTAGGAGGGCTGCTGAACACTGAAGCTTTCTTT. As protein: CASSLVGGLLNTEAFF.

This clonotype has at least ten counts. The chain couples TRBV7-6 to TRBJ2-2; either TRBD1 or TRBD2 may supply D (7 bases each). V was clipped by 1 base and J by 6 bases, with 12 bases between them. The CDR3 runs 15 residues. CDR1 and CDR2 from the germline V gene are SGHVS and FNYEAQ. CDR3 protein: CASSLVAGGAGELFF. The CDR3 DNA reads as TGTGCCAGCAGCTTAGTAGCAGGGGGGGCCGGGGAGCTGTTTTTT. The full variable domain, with the rest looked up from reference TRBV7-6 and TRBJ2-2, is GAGVSQSPRYKVTKRGQDVALRCDPISGHVSLYWYRQALGQGPEFLTYFNYEAQQDKSGLPNDRFSAERPEGSISTLTIQRTEQRDSAMYRCASSLVAGGAGELFFGEGSRLTVL.

This clonotype showed up many times. The chain is built from TRBV7-9 and TRBJ1-1; D remains unclear. Deletions cut 8 bases from V and 5 bases from J, with 15 bases between. Germline CDR1 is SEHNR and CDR2 is FQNEAQ (reference sequence). CDR3 length equals 13 residues. The CDR3 here is CASARESRTEAFF. In DNA form, the CDR3 reads TGTGCCAGCGCAAGGGAATCGCGGACTGAAGCTTTCTTT.

This clonotype was picked up many times. The genes are TRBV21-1 and TRBJ2-7; TRBD1 was called by the table and not checked on the DNA. TRBV21-1 is given as a pseudogene. The CDR3 extends over 16 amino acids. CDR3 bases: TGTGCCAGCAGCAAAGCGCTTGGGGACAGGGCGCACGAGCAGTACGTC. As protein: CASSKALGDRAHEQYV.

This clonotype showed up many times. The rearrangement uses TRBV6-2 or TRBV6-3 and TRBJ2-7; D possibly corresponds to TRBD1 (5 bases). V was shortened by 4 bases and J by 4 bases, with 17 bases between the two germline ends. The CDR3 is 15 amino acids. CDR1 is MNHEY, CDR2 SVGEGT, per germline. The CDR3 DNA is TGTGCCAGCAGTTCCAATCGAGGCAGGGTGTACGAGCAGTACGTC. This codes for CASSSNRGRVYEQYV.

This clonotype appeared many times. The CDR3 is CASSLATGRLAFF. Written as DNA, the CDR3 is TGCGCCAGCAGCTTGGCCACAGGGAGATTGGCTTTCTTT. The chain recombines TRBV5-1 with TRBJ1-1; the D gene is possibly TRBD1 (6 bases). V was trimmed by 0 bases and J by 11 bases, leaving 14 bases between them. The germline V gene encodes CDR1 SGHRS and CDR2 YFSETQ. The CDR3 sequence is 13 residues long.

At least ten counts were recorded for this clonotype. The chain has TRBV18 and TRBJ1-5, with TRBD1 identical over 8 bases. Germline assignment: CDR1 KGHSH and CDR2 LQKENI. The CDR3 is made up of 14 amino acids. V shed 4 bases and J 4 bases; nucleotides not matched to a gene: 3. As DNA, the CDR3 is TGTGCCAGCTCACTGGACAGGGAAAATCAGCCCCAGCATTTT. Translation: CASSLDRENQPQHF.

The sample holds many counts of this clonotype. The V and J genes are TRBV4-2 and TRBJ2-3, with 8 bases aligning to TRBD2. After removal of 0 bases from V and 4 bases from J, the junction contained 9 bases not matched to a gene. Germline CDR1 LGHNA, CDR2 YNFKEQ. CDR3 size: 17 residues. This chain's CDR3 is CASSQEYRRGAPDTQYF. The CDR3 DNA sequence: TGTGCCAGCAGCCAAGAATATAGGCGGGGGGCCCCAGATACGCAGTATTTT.

This clonotype has a count of ten or more. The chain employs TRBV5-5 and TRBJ2-1, with 8 bases that match TRBD1. Germline values: CDR1 SGHKS, CDR2 YYEKEE (reference sequence). The CDR3 is 15 amino acids. Losses at the gene ends were 0 bases for V and 5 bases for J; bases not matched to a gene: 4. The CDR3 region is CASSLGTGPHNEQFF. The CDR3 nucleotides read TGTGCCAGCAGCTTGGGGACAGGGCCCCACAATGAGCAGTTCTTC.

This clonotype occurred many times. This rearrangement joins TRBV12-3 or TRBV12-4 to TRBJ2-2; D ambiguous. This CDR3 spans 12 amino acids. V lost 7 bases to trimming and J lost 6 bases, with 9 bases between them. CDR3 in amino acids: CASTAGPGELFF. The CDR3 coding sequence is TGTGCCAGCACCGCAGGCCCCGGGGAGCTGTTTTTT.

Note on this clonotype: It may be a read error: a sequence one base away is much more abundant. The chain has TRBV3-1 and TRBJ2-7; D gene uncertain. The CDR3 loop spans 11 amino acids. The V gene's germline CDR1 is LGHDT and CDR2 YNNKEL (reference sequence). CDR3 region: CTSSQAAVFYF. The CDR3 DNA is TGTACCAGCAGCCAAGCCGCAGTTTTCTACTTC.

This clonotype came up many times. The chain joins TRBV9 to TRBJ2-4; 9 bases line up with TRBD2. Germline-derived CDR1 and CDR2 are SGDLS and YYNGEE. Trimming removed 2 bases from V and 8 bases from J; junction bases left unmatched: 14. The CDR3 has 17 residues. CDR3 nucleotides: TGTGCCAGCAGCGTCCAACCGGCGGGGGGGCCGAGGGACATTCAGTACTTC. Translated: CASSVQPAGGPRDIQYF.

The rearrangement joins TRBV24-1 to TRBJ2-3; D not certain. The CDR3 contains 11 residues. Trimming stripped 9 bases from V and 5 bases from J, with 8 bases between. From germline, CDR1 is KGHDR and CDR2 SFDVKD. The CDR3 reads CATSYLDTQYF. As DNA, the CDR3 is TGTGCCACCTCCTATTTAGATACGCAGTATTTT.

This clonotype was detected ten times or more. V and J are TRBV10-3 and TRBJ1-4; D gene uncertain. The CDR3 has 17 amino acids. The V gene's germline CDR1 is ENHRY and CDR2 SYGVKD. V was pared by 0 bases and J by 7 bases, with 18 bases between. CDR3 region: CAISESRSGPSGEKLFF. In DNA, the CDR3 is TGTGCCATCAGTGAGTCGAGAAGCGGCCCAAGCGGTGAAAAACTGTTTTTT.